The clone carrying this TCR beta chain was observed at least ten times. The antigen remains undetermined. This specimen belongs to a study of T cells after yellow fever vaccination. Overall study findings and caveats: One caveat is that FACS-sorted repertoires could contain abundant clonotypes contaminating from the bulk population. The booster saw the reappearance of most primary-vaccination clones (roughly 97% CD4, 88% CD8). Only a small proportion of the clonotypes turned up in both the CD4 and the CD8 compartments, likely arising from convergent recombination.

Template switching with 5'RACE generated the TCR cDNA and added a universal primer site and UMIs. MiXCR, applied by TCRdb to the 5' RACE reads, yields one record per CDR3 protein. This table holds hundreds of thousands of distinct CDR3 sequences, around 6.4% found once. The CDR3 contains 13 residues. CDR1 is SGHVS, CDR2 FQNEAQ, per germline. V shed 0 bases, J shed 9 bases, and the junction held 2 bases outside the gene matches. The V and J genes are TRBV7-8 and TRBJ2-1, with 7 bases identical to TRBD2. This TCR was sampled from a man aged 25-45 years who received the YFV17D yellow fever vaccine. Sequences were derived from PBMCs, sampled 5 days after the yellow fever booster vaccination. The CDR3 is CASSLAGRVEQFF. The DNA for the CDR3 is TGTGCCAGCAGCTTAGCGGGGAGGGTTGAGCAGTTCTTC.